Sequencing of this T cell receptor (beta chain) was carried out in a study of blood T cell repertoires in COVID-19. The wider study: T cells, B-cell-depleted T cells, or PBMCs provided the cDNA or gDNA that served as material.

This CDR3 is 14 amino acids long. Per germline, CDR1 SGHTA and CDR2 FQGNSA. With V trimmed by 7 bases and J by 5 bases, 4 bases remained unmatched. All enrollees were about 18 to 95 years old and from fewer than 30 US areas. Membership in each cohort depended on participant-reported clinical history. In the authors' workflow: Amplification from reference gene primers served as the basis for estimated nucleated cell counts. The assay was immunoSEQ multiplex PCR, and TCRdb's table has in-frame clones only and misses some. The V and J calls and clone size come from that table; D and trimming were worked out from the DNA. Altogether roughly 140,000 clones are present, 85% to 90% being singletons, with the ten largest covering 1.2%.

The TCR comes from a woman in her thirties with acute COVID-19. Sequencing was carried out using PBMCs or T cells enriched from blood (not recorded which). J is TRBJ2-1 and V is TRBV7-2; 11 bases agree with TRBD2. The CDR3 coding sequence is TGTGCCAGCACCCCGGGACTAGCGGACAATGAGCAGTTCTTC. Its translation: CASTPGLADNEQFF.